Presented here are 5 T cell receptor beta chains from one specimen sequenced in a study of shared clonotypes between healthy human individuals. Assay used: immunoSEQ multiplex PCR; TCRdb lists only in-frame clones, some missing. The data show 400,000 to 550,000 clones, with around 80% seen just once and over 9.5% held by the top ten. Sequencing was done on a sample of PBMCs. Receptors originate from a middle-aged woman in good health. Some clones in this sample may be carry-over from other donors' samples.

V and J are TRBV7-9 and TRBJ2-1, with 7 nucleotides matching TRBD2. Germline V CDR1 and CDR2: SEHNR, FQNEAQ (reference sequence). The CDR3 length is 16 residues. With V trimmed by 5 bases and J by 3 bases, 10 bases remained unmatched. CDR3 protein: CASSTETSVDYNEQFF. The CDR3 DNA reads TGTGCCAGCAGCACCGAAACTAGCGTCGACTACAATGAGCAGTTCTTC.

The genes are TRBV2 and TRBJ2-5, with a tentative D call TRBD1 (6 bases). The CDR3 runs 15 residues. V dropped 6 bases and J dropped 1 base, with 15 bases sitting between them. From germline, CDR1 is SNHLY and CDR2 FYNNEI. CDR3 nucleotides: TGTGCCAGCAGACCCCCGGACAGAACCCAAGAGACCCAGTACTTC. Amino acid sequence: CASRPPDRTQETQYF.

This clone was seen just once. The chain recombines TRBV5-1 with TRBJ1-6; no clear D gene. CDR3 length: 15 amino acids. The germline V gene has CDR1 SGHRS and CDR2 YFSETQ. Deletions cut 0 bases from V and 5 bases from J, with 9 bases between. CDR3 residues: CASSLEAGNNSPLHF. In DNA form, the CDR3 reads TGCGCCAGCAGCTTGGAAGCTGGGAATAATTCACCCCTCCACTTT.

CDR3 sequence (DNA): TGTGCCAGTAGTATGACTAGCGGGAGTCCCGGGGAGCTGTTTTTT. It is translated as CASSMTSGSPGELFF. The chain has TRBV19 and TRBJ2-2, with TRBD2 matching over 12 bases. Germline CDR1 and CDR2: LNHDA and SQIVND (reference sequence). With 3 bases clipped from V and 6 bases from J, the junction kept 2 bases outside the gene matches. The CDR3 contains 15 residues.

V and J are TRBV6-5 and TRBJ2-7, with 8 bases identical to TRBD1. The CDR3 is 14 amino acids. Germline loops: CDR1 MNHEY, CDR2 SVGAGI. V was clipped by 2 bases and J by 2 bases; unmatched bases: 2. Here the CDR3 DNA reads TGTGCCAGCAGTTACCTGGACAGGGCCTACGAGCAGTACTTC. This encodes CASSYLDRAYEQYF.